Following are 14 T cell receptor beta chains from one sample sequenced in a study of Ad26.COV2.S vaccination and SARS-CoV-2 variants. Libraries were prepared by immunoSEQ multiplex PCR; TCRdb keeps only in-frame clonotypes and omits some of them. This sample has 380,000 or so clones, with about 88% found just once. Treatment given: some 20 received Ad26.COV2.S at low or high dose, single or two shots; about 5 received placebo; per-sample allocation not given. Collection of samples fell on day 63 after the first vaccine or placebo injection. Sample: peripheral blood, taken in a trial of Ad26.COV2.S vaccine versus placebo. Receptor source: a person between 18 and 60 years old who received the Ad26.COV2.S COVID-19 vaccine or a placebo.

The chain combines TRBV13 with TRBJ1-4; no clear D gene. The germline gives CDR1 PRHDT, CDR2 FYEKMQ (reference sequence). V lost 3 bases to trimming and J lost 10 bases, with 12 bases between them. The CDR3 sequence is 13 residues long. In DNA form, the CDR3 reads TGTGCCAGCAGCTTCGACGGCGGTAGAAAACTGTTTTTT. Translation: CASSFDGGRKLFF.

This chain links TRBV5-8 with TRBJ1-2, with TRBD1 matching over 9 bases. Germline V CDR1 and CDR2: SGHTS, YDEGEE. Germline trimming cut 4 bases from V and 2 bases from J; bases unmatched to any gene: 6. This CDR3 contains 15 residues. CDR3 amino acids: CASSTRDRVNYGYTF. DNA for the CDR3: TGTGCCAGCAGCACTCGGGACAGGGTAAACTATGGCTACACCTTC.

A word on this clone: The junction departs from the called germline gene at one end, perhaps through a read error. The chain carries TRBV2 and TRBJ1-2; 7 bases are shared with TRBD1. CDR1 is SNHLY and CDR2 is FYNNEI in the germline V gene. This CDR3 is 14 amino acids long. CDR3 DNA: TGTGCCAGCAGTCTCACAGGGGTCCCATCTCGCAAAAACTTC. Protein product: CASSLTGVPSRKNF.

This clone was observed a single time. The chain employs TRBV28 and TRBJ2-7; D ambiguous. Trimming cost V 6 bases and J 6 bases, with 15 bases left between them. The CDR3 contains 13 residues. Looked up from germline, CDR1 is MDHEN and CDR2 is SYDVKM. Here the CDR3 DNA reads TGTGCCAGCAGACCAACAGAGACCTCCGAGCAGTACTTC. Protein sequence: CASRPTETSEQYF.

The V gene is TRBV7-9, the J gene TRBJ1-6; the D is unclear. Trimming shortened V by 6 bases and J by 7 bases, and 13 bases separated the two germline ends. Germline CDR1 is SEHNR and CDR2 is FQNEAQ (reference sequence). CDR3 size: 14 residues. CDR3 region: CASRSGVANSPLHF. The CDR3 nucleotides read TGTGCCAGCAGAAGCGGAGTTGCGAATTCACCCCTCCACTTT.

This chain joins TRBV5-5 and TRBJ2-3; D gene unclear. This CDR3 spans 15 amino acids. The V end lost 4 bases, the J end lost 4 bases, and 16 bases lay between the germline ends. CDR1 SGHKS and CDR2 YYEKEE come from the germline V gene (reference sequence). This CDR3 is CASSRTPARADTQYF. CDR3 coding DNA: TGTGCCAGCAGCCGGACCCCGGCTCGGGCAGATACGCAGTATTTT.

This CDR3 reads CASSNSGRETSEQFF. DNA of the CDR3: TGTGCCAGCAGCAACAGCGGGAGGGAGACGAGTGAGCAGTTCTTC. V and J are TRBV7-8 and TRBJ2-1; 10 nucleotides match TRBD2. J gave up 9 bases and V 5 bases, and 10 bases lay outside the gene matches. The CDR3 spans 15 residues. CDR1 SGHVS and CDR2 FQNEAQ come from the germline V gene.

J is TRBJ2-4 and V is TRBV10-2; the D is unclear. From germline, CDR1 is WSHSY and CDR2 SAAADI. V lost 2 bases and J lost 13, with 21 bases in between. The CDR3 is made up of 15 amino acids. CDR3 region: CASSEPKNSRLRQYF. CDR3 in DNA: TGCGCCAGCAGTGAGCCGAAAAACAGTCGGTTAAGACAGTACTTC.

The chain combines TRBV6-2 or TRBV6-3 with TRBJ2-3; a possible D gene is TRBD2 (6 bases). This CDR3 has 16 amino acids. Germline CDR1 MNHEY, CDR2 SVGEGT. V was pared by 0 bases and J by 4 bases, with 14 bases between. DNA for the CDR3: TGTGCCAGCAGTTACTCGGGACTTTCTCCTCCAGATACGCAGTATTTT. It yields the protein CASSYSGLSPPDTQYF.

CDR3 nucleotide sequence: TGTGCCAGCAGCTTAGTAGGATACAATGAGCAGTTCTTC. It specifies CASSLVGYNEQFF. V gene TRBV11-2 combines with J gene TRBJ2-1; D call uncertain. The CDR3 runs to 13 residues. The V end was cut by 1 base, the J end by 4 bases, with 5 bases between. Germline-derived CDR1 and CDR2 are SGHAT and FQNNGV. The full variable domain, its missing parts supplied by reference TRBV11-2 and TRBJ2-1, is EAGVAQSPRYKIIEKRQSVAFWCNPISGHATLYWYQQILGQGPKLLIQFQNNGVVDDSQLPKDRFSAERLKGVDSTLKIQPAKLEDSAVYLCASSLVGYNEQFFGPGTRLTVL.

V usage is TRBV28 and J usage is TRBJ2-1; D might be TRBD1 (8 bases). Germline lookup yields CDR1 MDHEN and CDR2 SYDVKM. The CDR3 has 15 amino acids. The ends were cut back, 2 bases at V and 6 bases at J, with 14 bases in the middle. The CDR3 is CASSLQQGGINEQFF. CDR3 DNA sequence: TGTGCCAGCAGTTTACAACAGGGGGGGATCAATGAGCAGTTCTTC.

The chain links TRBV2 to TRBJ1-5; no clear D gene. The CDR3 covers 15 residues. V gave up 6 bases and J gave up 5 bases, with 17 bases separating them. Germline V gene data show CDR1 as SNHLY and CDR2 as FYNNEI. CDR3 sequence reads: CASRPLHGVDQPQHF. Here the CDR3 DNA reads TGTGCCAGCAGGCCCCTGCACGGGGTGGATCAGCCCCAGCATTTT.

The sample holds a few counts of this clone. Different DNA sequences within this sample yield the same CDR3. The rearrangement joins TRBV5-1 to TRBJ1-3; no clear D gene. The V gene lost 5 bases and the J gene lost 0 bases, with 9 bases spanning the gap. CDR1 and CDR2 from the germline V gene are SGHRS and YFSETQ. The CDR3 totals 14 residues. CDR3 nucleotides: TGCGCCAGCAGTTCGGGGAGCTCTGGAAACACCATATATTTT. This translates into CASSSGSSGNTIYF.

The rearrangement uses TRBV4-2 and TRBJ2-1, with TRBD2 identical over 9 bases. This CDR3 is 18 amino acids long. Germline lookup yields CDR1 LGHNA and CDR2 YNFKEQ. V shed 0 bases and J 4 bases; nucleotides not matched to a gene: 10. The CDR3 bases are TGTGCCAGCAGCCAAGATTCGGGCGGGGGGGCCTTATACAATGAGCAGTTCTTC. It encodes CASSQDSGGGALYNEQFF.